The entry below gives a single T cell receptor (beta chain) sequence along with its context. The antigen remains unidentified. Measured with immunoSEQ multiplex PCR; TCRdb has only the in-frame clones, and not every one. The sample contains about 80,000 clones, around 88% of which appear only once. The entry originates in a study of OX40 agonist ivuxolimab in advanced cancers. Study results and caveats: Compared with CD4+, CD8+ T cells on average had more expanded clones.

J was trimmed by 3 bases and V by 5 bases; bases with no gene match: 2. CDR3 size: 14 residues. Germline loops: CDR1 SQVTM, CDR2 ANQGSEA. The clonotype comes from an adult with an advanced solid tumor such as melanoma, head and neck, liver or kidney cancer. This material consisted of CD4+ or CD8+ T cells sorted from blood, taken in a trial of the OX40 agonist ivuxolimab. The rearrangement joins TRBV29-1 to TRBJ2-3, with TRBD2 matching 13 bases. Here the CDR3 reads CSVPTSGGTDTQYF. The DNA of the CDR3 is TGCAGCGTTCCGACTAGCGGGGGGACAGATACGCAGTATTTT.